The clone carrying this T cell receptor beta chain was recorded at least ten times. The antigen remains undetermined. The sample comes from a study of human T cells and chemical hapten exposure. Per the original data handling: A per-sample median of around 100,000 TCRs was observed, with counts ranging from about 20,000 to 750,000. TCRdb re-called the RACE reads through MiXCR, storing one row per CDR3 protein. TCRdb, rather than the study authors, made the V and J calls. In the table there are 65,000 to 85,000 distinct CDR3 sequences, approximately 12% of which are singletons. Time point defined: patch test 1, 2 weeks after DPC sensitization. Treatment of the sample: therapeutic diphenylcyclopropenone sensitization with weekly scalp DPC. The donor pool consisted of alopecia patients aged 18 to 70 years, considered suitable for DPC. Unfractionated whole blood yielded total RNA. Study-level points and caveats: Alopecia affecting every donor means their immune response may not match healthy people's.

The germline V and J ends were trimmed by 2 bases and 6 bases, with 19 bases remaining between them. Germline CDR1 and CDR2: SGHTA and FQGNSA. The CDR3 is 16 residues long. Specimen: whole blood, collected in connection with sensitization to the hapten diphenylcyclopropenone (DPC). V is TRBV7-2 and J is TRBJ1-1, with D perhaps matching TRBD1 (5 bases). This receptor was taken from a woman aged 55-75 years with alopecia areata. Some clones in this sample may be carry-over from other donors' samples. CDR3 loop: CASSLIPTGITAEAFF. CDR3 bases: TGTGCCAGCAGCTTAATTCCTACAGGTATTACGGCTGAAGCTTTCTTT.